What follows are 15 T cell receptor beta chains derived from one specimen sequenced in a study of TIL therapy for anti-PD-1-resistant metastatic lung cancer. Time point in this sample: pre-treatment sample, taken before nivolumab and TIL therapy. This was the immunoSEQ v3 assay. Sequencing used immunoSEQ multiplex PCR; TCRdb keeps in-frame clones, though not all of them. The data contain tens of thousands of clones, around 68% of them seen just once; the ten biggest clones take up around 6.3%. The specimen comprised blood, sampled at baseline. These receptors originate from a person between 30 and 79 years old with non-small cell lung cancer.

The V gene is TRBV6-5, the J gene TRBJ2-7; 8 bases align to TRBD2. With V trimmed by 6 bases and J by 2 bases, 3 bases remained unmatched. The V gene's germline CDR1 is MNHEY and CDR2 SVGAGI. The CDR3 contains 13 residues. The CDR3 coding sequence is TGTGCCAGCAGACGGGGGGGGACCTACGAGCAGTACTTC. It is translated as CASRRGGTYEQYF.

The V and J genes are TRBV10-2 and TRBJ2-3; D tentatively fits TRBD1 or TRBD2 (5 bases each). The V end lost 3 bases, the J end lost 4 bases, and 14 bases lay between the germline ends. There are 15 residues in the CDR3. CDR1 and CDR2 from the germline V gene are WSHSY and SAAADI. CDR3 sequence: CASSDSPSGPDTQYF. The CDR3 region has the DNA TGCGCCAGCAGTGATAGCCCCTCGGGGCCAGATACGCAGTATTTT.

J is TRBJ1-3 and V is TRBV7-8; TRBD1 matches at 7 bases. Trimming cost V 2 bases and J 4 bases; bases outside gene matches: 11. CDR1 SGHVS and CDR2 FQNEAQ come from the germline V gene. The CDR3 loop spans 17 amino acids. The CDR3 spells CASSLTPSGGGGNTIYF. The CDR3 coding sequence is TGTGCCAGCAGCTTAACCCCGTCAGGGGGAGGAGGAAACACCATATATTTT. The variable domain in full, completed from reference TRBV7-8 and TRBJ1-3, reads GAGVSQSPRYKVAKRGQDVALRCDPISGHVSLFWYQQALGQGPEFLTYFQNEAQLDKSGLPSDRFFAERPEGSVSTLKIQRTQQEDSAVYLCASSLTPSGGGGNTIYFGEGSWLTVV.

The rearrangement links TRBV29-1 to TRBJ2-3; TRBD1 matches 12 bases. Germline trimming cut 6 bases from V and 5 bases from J; bases unmatched to any gene: 15. The germline V gene encodes CDR1 SQVTM and CDR2 ANQGSEA. The CDR3 has 17 residues. The CDR3 reads CSVRPGQGAWYEDTQYF. The CDR3 DNA reads TGCAGCGTGCGACCGGGACAGGGGGCATGGTACGAAGATACGCAGTATTTT.

V gene TRBV28 combines with J gene TRBJ1-2; 10 bases map to TRBD1. The germline V gene encodes CDR1 MDHEN and CDR2 SYDVKM. With 3 bases clipped from V and 0 bases from J, the junction kept 4 bases outside the gene matches. This CDR3 comprises 16 residues. CDR3 in amino acids: CASSLAGTGANYGYTF. The CDR3 DNA reads TGTGCCAGCAGTTTGGCGGGGACAGGGGCTAACTATGGCTACACCTTC.

This chain joins TRBV25-1 and TRBJ2-7, with 9 bases identical to TRBD1. Germline assignment: CDR1 MGHDK and CDR2 SYGVNS. The CDR3 is 14 amino acids. The V segment lost 5 bases and the J segment 5 bases; nucleotides outside the gene matches: 7. The CDR3 DNA is TGTGCCAGCAGTCCGGGACAGGGCTACCACGAGCAGTACTTC. This encodes CASSPGQGYHEQYF.

This clone appeared a single time. The rearrangement joins TRBV9 to TRBJ2-1; D unresolved. Trimming left V 0 bases short and J 5 bases short, with 9 bases between. The germline V gene has CDR1 SGDLS and CDR2 YYNGEE. The CDR3 spans 14 residues. CDR3: CASSVAGVNNEQFF. CDR3 sequence (DNA): TGTGCCAGCAGCGTAGCTGGAGTAAACAATGAGCAGTTCTTC.

The chain links TRBV5-6 to TRBJ1-5, with D possibly TRBD1 on 6 matching bases. V was clipped by 1 base and J by 3 bases, with 11 bases between them. The germline V gene has CDR1 SGHDT and CDR2 YYEEEE. The length of the CDR3 is 15 residues. The DNA of the CDR3 is TGTGCCAGCAGCTTGTGGGGGGCGTACAATCAGCCCCAGCATTTT. Translating gives CASSLWGAYNQPQHF.

The chain carries TRBV11-2 and TRBJ1-1; unclear D gene. The CDR3 runs to 12 residues. Trimming left V 5 bases short and J 7 bases short, with 11 bases between. CDR1 is SGHAT, CDR2 FQNNGV, per germline. The chain's CDR3 is CASSAQYLEAFF. The CDR3 nucleotides read TGTGCCAGCAGCGCACAGTATCTTGAAGCTTTCTTT.

The chain recombines TRBV10-3 with TRBJ2-5, with TRBD2 matching over 9 bases. The V gene end was trimmed by 9 bases and the J gene end by 2 bases; junction bases not matched to a gene: 19. This CDR3 has 18 amino acids. The V gene's germline CDR1 is ENHRY and CDR2 SYGVKD. The CDR3 loop is CAMRSGGLDVKQQETQYF. The DNA for the CDR3 is TGTGCCATGAGAAGCGGGGGGCTAGATGTGAAGCAACAAGAGACCCAGTACTTC.

This clone showed up just a few times. This chain joins TRBV2 and TRBJ1-5; no reliable D call. This CDR3 is 13 amino acids long. Germline lookup yields CDR1 SNHLY and CDR2 FYNNEI. Trimming shortened V by 9 bases and J by 4 bases, and 13 bases separated the two germline ends. In nucleotides, the CDR3 is TGTGCCAGTACCACCTTGCGAAATCAGCCCCAGCATTTT. The encoded protein is CASTTLRNQPQHF.

This sequence joins TRBV19 and TRBJ1-5; 8 bases line up with TRBD1. J was trimmed by 2 bases and V by 3 bases; bases with no gene match: 9. Germline lookup yields CDR1 LNHDA and CDR2 SQIVND (reference sequence). The CDR3 has 17 amino acids. DNA for the CDR3: TGTGCCAGTAGTATGGGCTCCGGACAGGGAGGCAATCAGCCCCAGCATTTT. Protein sequence: CASSMGSGQGGNQPQHF.

The V and J genes are TRBV6-5 and TRBJ2-7, with TRBD2 as a possible D gene (5 bases). Germline V CDR1 and CDR2: MNHEY, SVGAGI. The CDR3 length is 13 residues. Trimming removed 7 bases at V and 0 bases at J, with 10 bases between. The CDR3 region is CASTGFSSYEQYF. The DNA of the CDR3 is TGTGCCAGCACGGGATTTAGCTCCTACGAGCAGTACTTC.

The chain uses TRBV4-1 and TRBJ2-5; 11 bases are shared with TRBD2. The germline V gene has CDR1 MGHRA and CDR2 YSYEKL. The V segment lost 2 bases and the J segment 4 bases; nucleotides outside the gene matches: 6. The CDR3 spans 16 residues. CDR3 nucleotides: TGCGCCAGCAGCCAAAAACTAGCGGGAGTGGGAGAGACCCAGTACTTC. Translated: CASSQKLAGVGETQYF.

V usage is TRBV19 and J usage is TRBJ2-5; 11 bases are shared with TRBD2. With the DNA end fitting TRBJ2-7 better, the J assignment may be wrong. CDR1 is LNHDA and CDR2 is SQIVND in the germline V gene (reference sequence). The CDR3 is 14 amino acids. In DNA form, the CDR3 reads TGTGCCAGTAGTATTACTAGCGGGAGCTACGAGCAGTACTTC. Protein product: CASSITSGSYEQYF.